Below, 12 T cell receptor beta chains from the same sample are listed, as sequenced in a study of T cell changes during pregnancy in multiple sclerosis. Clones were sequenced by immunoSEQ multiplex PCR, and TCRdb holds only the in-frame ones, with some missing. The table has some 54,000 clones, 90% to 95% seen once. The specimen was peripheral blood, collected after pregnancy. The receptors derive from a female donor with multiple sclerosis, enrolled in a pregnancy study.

CDR3 bases: TGTGCCAGCAGCGCCTCTAGCGCGTCCTACGAGCAGTACTTC. Amino acid sequence: CASSASSASYEQYF. V is TRBV27 and J is TRBJ2-7, with a tentative D call TRBD2 (6 bases). The CDR3 covers 14 residues. Trimming removed 6 bases at V and 1 base at J, with 13 bases between. CDR1 MNHEY and CDR2 SMNVEV come from the germline V gene (reference sequence).

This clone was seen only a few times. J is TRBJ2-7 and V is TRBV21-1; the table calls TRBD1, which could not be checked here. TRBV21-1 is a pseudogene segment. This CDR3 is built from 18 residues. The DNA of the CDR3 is TGTGCCAGCAGCAAAGCGGCCAGGGGTGTTGGGCTTCCCTACGAGCAGTACTTC. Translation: CASSKAARGVGLPYEQYF.

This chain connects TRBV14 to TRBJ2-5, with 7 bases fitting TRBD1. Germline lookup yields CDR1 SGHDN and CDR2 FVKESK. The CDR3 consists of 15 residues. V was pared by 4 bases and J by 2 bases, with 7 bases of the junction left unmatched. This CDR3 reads CASSLRTGRQETQYF. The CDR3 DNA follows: TGTGCCAGCAGCCTCAGGACAGGCCGTCAAGAGACCCAGTACTTC.

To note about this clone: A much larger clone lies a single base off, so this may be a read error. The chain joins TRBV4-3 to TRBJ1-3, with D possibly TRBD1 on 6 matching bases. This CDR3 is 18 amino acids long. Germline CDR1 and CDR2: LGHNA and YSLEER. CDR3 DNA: TGCGCCAGCAGCCCAAATACGCTCCGACAGGTCTCTGGAAACATCATATATTTT. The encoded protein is CASSPNTLRQVSGNIIYF.

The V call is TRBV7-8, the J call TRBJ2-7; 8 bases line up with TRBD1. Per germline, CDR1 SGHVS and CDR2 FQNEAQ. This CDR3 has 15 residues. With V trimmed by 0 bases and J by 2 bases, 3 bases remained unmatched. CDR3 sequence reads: CASSLAGQGPYEQYF. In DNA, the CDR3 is TGTGCCAGCAGCTTAGCCGGACAGGGACCCTACGAGCAGTACTTC. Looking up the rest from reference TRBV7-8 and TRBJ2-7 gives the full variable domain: GAGVSQSPRYKVAKRGQDVALRCDPISGHVSLFWYQQALGQGPEFLTYFQNEAQLDKSGLPSDRFFAERPEGSVSTLKIQRTQQEDSAVYLCASSLAGQGPYEQYFGPGTRLTVT.

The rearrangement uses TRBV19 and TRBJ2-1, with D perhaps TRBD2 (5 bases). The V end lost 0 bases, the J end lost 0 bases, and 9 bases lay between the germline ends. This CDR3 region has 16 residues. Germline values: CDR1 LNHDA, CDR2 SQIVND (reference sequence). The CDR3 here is CASSIEPGSSYNEQFF. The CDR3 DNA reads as TGTGCCAGTAGTATAGAACCGGGGAGCTCCTACAATGAGCAGTTCTTC.

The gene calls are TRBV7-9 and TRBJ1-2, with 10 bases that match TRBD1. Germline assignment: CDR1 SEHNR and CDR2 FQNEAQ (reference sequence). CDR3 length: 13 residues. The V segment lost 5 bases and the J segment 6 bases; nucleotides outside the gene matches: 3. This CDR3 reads CASSQGTGDGYTF. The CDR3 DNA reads TGTGCCAGCAGCCAGGGGACAGGGGATGGCTACACCTTC.

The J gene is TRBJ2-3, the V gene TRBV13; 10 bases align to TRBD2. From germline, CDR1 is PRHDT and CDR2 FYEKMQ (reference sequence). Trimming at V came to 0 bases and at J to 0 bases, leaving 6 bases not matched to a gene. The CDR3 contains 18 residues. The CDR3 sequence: CASSLGLTSGASTDTQYF. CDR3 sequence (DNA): TGTGCCAGCAGCTTAGGCCTTACTAGCGGGGCTAGCACAGATACGCAGTATTTT.

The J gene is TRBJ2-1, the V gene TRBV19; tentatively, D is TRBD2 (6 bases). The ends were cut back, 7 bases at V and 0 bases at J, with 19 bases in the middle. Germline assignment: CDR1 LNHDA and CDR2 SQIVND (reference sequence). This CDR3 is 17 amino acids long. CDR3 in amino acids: CASTPFLAPSSYNEQFF. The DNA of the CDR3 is TGTGCCAGTACCCCGTTCCTAGCGCCTAGCTCCTACAATGAGCAGTTCTTC.

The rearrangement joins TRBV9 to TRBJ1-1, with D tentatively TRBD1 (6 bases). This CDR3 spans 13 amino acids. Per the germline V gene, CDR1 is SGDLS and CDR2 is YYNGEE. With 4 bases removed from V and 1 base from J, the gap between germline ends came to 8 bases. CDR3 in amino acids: CASSKTGNTEAFF. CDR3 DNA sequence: TGTGCCAGCAGCAAGACAGGGAACACTGAAGCTTTCTTT.

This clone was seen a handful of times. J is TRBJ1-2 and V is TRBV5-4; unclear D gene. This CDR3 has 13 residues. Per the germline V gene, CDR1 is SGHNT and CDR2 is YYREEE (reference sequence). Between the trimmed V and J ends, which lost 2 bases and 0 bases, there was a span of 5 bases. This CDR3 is CASSFTANYGYTF. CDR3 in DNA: TGTGCCAGCAGCTTCACAGCTAACTATGGCTACACCTTC.

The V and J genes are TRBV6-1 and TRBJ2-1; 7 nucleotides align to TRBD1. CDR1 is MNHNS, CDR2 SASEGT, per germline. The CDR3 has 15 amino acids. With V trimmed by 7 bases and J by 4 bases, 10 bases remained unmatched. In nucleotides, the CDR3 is TGTGCCAGCACCAAAGACAGGGAGAGATACAATGAGCAGTTCTTC. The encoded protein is CASTKDRERYNEQFF.